The entry below gives a single T cell receptor (beta chain) sequence along with its context. Its antigen is not known. The record originates from a study of vaccination and CD4 T cells after COVID-19. Study details: Two doses of either BNT162b2 or mRNA-1273 vaccine were given to participants. Study findings and constraints: Rising from around 20 to 38, the median of SARS-CoV-2-reactive clonotypes did not change significantly.

The Oncomine TCR Beta short-read assay was applied to DNA of cultured CD4+ T cells. TCRdb analysed the PCR reads with MiXCR anew, one entry per CDR3 protein. The sample consists of 15,000 to 20,000 distinct CDR3 sequences, 60% to 70% of them appearing once. Sample treatment: roughly nine-day PBMC culture with coronavirus spike peptide pools or control peptides (ViraFEST assay). Antigen-specific T cell expansion with peptide pools preceded TCR sequencing in the ViraFEST approach. Fewer than 2.5 million PBMCs per well were cultured with roughly 9.6 IU/ml IL-2 and 7.5 to 10 ug/ml peptide pools. The CDR3 is 12 residues long. CDR1 MDHEN and CDR2 SYDVKM come from the germline V gene. Trimming pared 11 bases from V and 3 bases from J, leaving 13 bases between.

V is TRBV28 and J is TRBJ1-1, with D perhaps matching TRBD1 (5 bases). The specimen was CD4+ T cells from blood, cultured in vitro. The clonotype was recovered from a human donor who had recovered from COVID-19. In nucleotides, the CDR3 is TGTGCCGGGACTTCGGGGGACACTGAAGCTTTCTTT. Residues: CAGTSGDTEAFF.